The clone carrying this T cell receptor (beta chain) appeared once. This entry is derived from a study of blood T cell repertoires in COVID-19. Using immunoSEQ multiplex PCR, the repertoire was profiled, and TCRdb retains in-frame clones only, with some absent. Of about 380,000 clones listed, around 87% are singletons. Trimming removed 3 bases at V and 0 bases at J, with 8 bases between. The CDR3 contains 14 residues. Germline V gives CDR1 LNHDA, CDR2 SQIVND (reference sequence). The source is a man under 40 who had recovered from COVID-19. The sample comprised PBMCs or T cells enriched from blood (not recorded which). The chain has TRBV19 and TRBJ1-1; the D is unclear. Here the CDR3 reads CASSMGAVNTEAFF. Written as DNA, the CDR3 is TGTGCCAGTAGTATGGGCGCAGTGAACACTGAAGCTTTCTTT.